One and the same sample provided the 20 T cell receptor beta chains below, sequenced in a study of memory B cells and T cells in multiple sclerosis. The table came from immunoSEQ multiplex PCR; TCRdb's copy has only in-frame clones and leaves some out. Of roughly 45,000 clones in the sample, approximately 80% are singletons; the top ten hold 0.9% to 1.4%. Their antigens remain unidentified. Separate sequencing covered autoproliferating (CFSE-dim) and non-proliferating (CFSE-high) T cells from stimulus-free culture. Pooled replicate wells came from around 50 million CFSE-labeled PBMCs cultured 7 days without stimulus. The sequenced sample was PBMCs from blood kept in culture. The receptor source for this set is a human donor with multiple sclerosis.

CDR3 amino acids: CAWNPGEGKQYF. CDR3 DNA: TGTGCCTGGAACCCAGGGGAGGGCAAGCAGTACTTC. The V and J genes are TRBV30 and TRBJ2-7, with D tentatively TRBD2 (7 bases). V was cut by 4 bases and J by 8 bases, with 15 bases left in between. CDR1 and CDR2 (germline): GTSNPN, SVGIG (reference sequence). The length of the CDR3 is 12 residues.

The rearrangement joins TRBV19 to TRBJ2-7, with TRBD1 as a possible D gene (5 bases). V lost 5 bases, J lost 3 bases, and 11 bases lay in between. Germline V gene lookup returns CDR1 LNHDA and CDR2 SQIVND (reference sequence). This CDR3 is built from 13 residues. This CDR3 reads CASSAGKGYEQYF. CDR3 sequence (DNA): TGTGCCAGTAGTGCAGGGAAAGGCTACGAGCAGTACTTC.

This sequence joins TRBV6-6 and TRBJ1-1, with D tentatively TRBD1 (6 bases). The V gene's germline CDR1 is MNHNY and CDR2 SVGAGI (reference sequence). The CDR3 has 12 residues. The V gene lost 7 bases and the J gene lost 8 bases, with 14 bases spanning the gap. CDR3 region: CASTLTGIEAFF. CDR3 DNA: TGTGCCAGCACCCTAACAGGGATCGAAGCTTTCTTT.

This rearrangement joins TRBV19 to TRBJ1-1; perhaps TRBD1 as D (5 bases). V lost 7 bases and J 5 bases, leaving 17 bases between the germline ends. The CDR3 runs to 14 residues. In germline, CDR1 is LNHDA, CDR2 SQIVND (reference sequence). CDR3 sequence: CASTHLGWGTEAFF. As DNA, the CDR3 is TGTGCCAGTACCCACCTCGGTTGGGGGACTGAAGCTTTCTTT.

This sequence joins TRBV7-9 and TRBJ1-1, with D unresolved. The CDR3 contains 15 residues. Trimming shortened V by 5 bases and J by 6 bases, and 19 bases separated the two germline ends. Germline-derived CDR1 and CDR2 are SEHNR and FQNEAQ (reference sequence). Here the CDR3 reads CASSLGRYVLPEAFF. The CDR3 DNA sequence: TGTGCCAGCAGCCTAGGCCGTTACGTGTTGCCTGAAGCTTTCTTT.

The rearrangement joins TRBV7-2 to TRBJ1-6; 7 bases agree with TRBD1. J lost 10 bases, V lost 3 bases, and 6 bases had no gene match. The CDR3 runs 14 residues. Germline-derived CDR1 and CDR2 are SGHTA and FQGNSA. CDR3 in DNA: TGTGCCAGCAGCTTGGGGACAGTTGGCTCACCCCTCCACTTT. Residues: CASSLGTVGSPLHF.

The J gene is TRBJ1-6, the V gene TRBV4-1, with D unclear. With 1 base removed from V and 9 bases from J, the gap between germline ends came to 13 bases. Looked up from germline, CDR1 is MGHRA and CDR2 is YSYEKL. The CDR3 loop spans 15 amino acids. For the CDR3, the DNA is TGCGCCAGCAGCCAAGTTCAACACTTGGTTTCACCCCTCCACTTT. Encoded protein: CASSQVQHLVSPLHF.

Of note for this clone: The junction differs from germline at one of its ends, possibly a read error. Other nucleotide sequences in the sample specify the same CDR3. The V call is TRBV30, the J call TRBJ2-3; 13 bases line up with TRBD2. This CDR3 has 16 amino acids. Germline values: CDR1 GTSNPN, CDR2 SVGIG (reference sequence). CDR3 in DNA: TGTGCCTGGAGTCGGACGGGACTAGCGGGGTCAGATACGCAGTACTTT. Translation gives CAWSRTGLAGSDTQYF.

This clone was seen only once. V and J are TRBV6-6 and TRBJ2-2; D may be TRBD2 (5 bases). Per germline, CDR1 MNHNY and CDR2 SVGAGI (reference sequence). This CDR3 spans 12 amino acids. Trimming shortened V by 8 bases and J by 4 bases, and 8 bases separated the two germline ends. CDR3 sequence (DNA): TGTGCCAGCGAGGGCATCACCGGGGAGCTGTTTTTT. Amino acid sequence: CASEGITGELFF.

The chain combines TRBV4-2 with TRBJ2-7; D may be TRBD1 or TRBD2 (6 bases each). Germline V gene data show CDR1 as LGHNA and CDR2 as YNFKEQ. This CDR3 is 14 amino acids long. V was clipped by 0 bases and J by 4 bases, with 10 bases between them. The CDR3 nucleotides read TGTGCCAGCAGCCAAGATACAGGGAGGTACGAGCAGTACTTC. Translating it yields CASSQDTGRYEQYF.

A few counts support this clone. The chain recombines TRBV5-4 with TRBJ2-5; TRBD1 might be the D (6 bases). V lost 2 bases and J 7 bases, leaving 6 bases between the germline ends. CDR3 length equals 11 residues. CDR1 and CDR2 from the germline V gene are SGHNT and YYREEE (reference sequence). The CDR3 loop reads CASSLGGTQYF. The DNA for the CDR3 is TGTGCCAGCAGCTTAGGGGGGACCCAGTACTTC. Variable domain in full (rest from reference TRBV5-4 and TRBJ2-5): ETGVTQSPTHLIKTRGQQVTLRCSSQSGHNTVSWYQQALGQGPQFIFQYYREEENGRGNFPPRFSGLQFPNYSSELNVNALELDDSALYLCASSLGGTQYFGPGTRLLVL.

The chain links TRBV5-1 to TRBJ2-2, with 9 bases aligning to TRBD1. CDR3 length equals 17 residues. J gave up 7 bases and V 0 bases, and 10 bases lay outside the gene matches. From germline, CDR1 is SGHRS and CDR2 YFSETQ. The CDR3 DNA sequence: TGCGCCAGCAGCTTGGCGGGACAGGGCTCGTTGCGCGGGGAGCTGTTTTTT. Its protein product is CASSLAGQGSLRGELFF.

This chain connects TRBV7-2 to TRBJ1-2; 7 positions match TRBD1. The CDR3 length is 14 residues. The germline V gene encodes CDR1 SGHTA and CDR2 FQGNSA. Unmatched junction bases numbered 8, after V lost 4 bases and J lost 6 bases. This CDR3 reads CASSSLQGLDGYTF. CDR3 nucleotide sequence: TGTGCCAGCAGCTCACTACAGGGGCTGGATGGCTACACCTTC. Filled out from reference TRBV7-2 and TRBJ1-2, the complete variable domain reads GAGVSQSPSNKVTEKGKDVELRCDPISGHTALYWYRQSLGQGLEFLIYFQGNSAPDKSGLPSDRFSAERTGGSVSTLTIQRTQQEDSAVYLCASSSLQGLDGYTFGSGTRLTVV.

This clone turned up a few times. This chain uses TRBV7-2 with TRBJ1-6; D is perhaps TRBD1 (5 bases). This CDR3 spans 13 amino acids. Germline lookup yields CDR1 SGHTA and CDR2 FQGNSA. With 5 bases removed from V and 6 bases from J, the gap between germline ends came to 8 bases. The CDR3 protein is CASSPTANSPLHF. The CDR3 region has the DNA TGTGCCAGCAGCCCGACAGCTAATTCACCCCTCCACTTT.

The gene calls are TRBV6-5 and TRBJ1-2; no reliable D call. V was clipped by 6 bases and J by 8 bases, with 22 bases between them. This CDR3 comprises 15 residues. Germline CDR1 reads MNHEY; CDR2 reads SVGAGI. The CDR3 DNA is TGTGCCAGCAGCCCCCTCCCTGGTAATAGCGGAGGCTACACCTTC. Its protein product is CASSPLPGNSGGYTF.

The chain combines TRBV2 with TRBJ2-3; D tentatively reads TRBD1 or TRBD2 (5 bases each). The CDR3 is 14 amino acids. Trimming took off 9 bases at V and 2 bases at J, with 15 bases between the two ends. Germline lookup yields CDR1 SNHLY and CDR2 FYNNEI. For the CDR3, the DNA is TGTGCCAGAGGGGTAACTAGTATCACAGATACGCAGTATTTT. Translation gives CARGVTSITDTQYF. Combining the CDR3 with reference TRBV2 and TRBJ2-3 gives the whole variable domain EPEVTQTPSHQVTQMGQEVILRCVPISNHLYFYWYRQILGQKVEFLVSFYNNEISEKSEIFDDQFSVERPDGSNFTLKIRSTKLEDSAMYFCARGVTSITDTQYFGPGTRLTVL.

The genes are TRBV19 and TRBJ2-2, with 12 bases aligning to TRBD2. Germline lookup yields CDR1 LNHDA and CDR2 SQIVND (reference sequence). This CDR3 is built from 18 residues. With V trimmed by 1 base and J by 7 bases, 10 bases remained unmatched. This chain's CDR3 is CASSIASASGGASGELFF. In nucleotides, the CDR3 is TGTGCCAGTAGTATAGCCTCGGCTAGCGGGGGGGCCAGCGGGGAGCTGTTTTTT.

The J gene is TRBJ2-5, the V gene TRBV19; tentatively, D is TRBD2 (5 bases). CDR1 and CDR2 (germline): LNHDA, SQIVND (reference sequence). Deletions cut 1 base from V and 5 bases from J, with 8 bases between. The CDR3 consists of 13 residues. CDR3 bases: TGTGCCAGTAGTATAGCTAGCTCGGAGACCCAGTACTTC. The encoded protein is CASSIASSETQYF.

V is TRBV27 and J is TRBJ1-2, with 8 positions matching TRBD1. Germline lookup yields CDR1 MNHEY and CDR2 SMNVEV (reference sequence). This CDR3 spans 16 amino acids. The ends lost 4 bases at V and 4 bases at J; junction bases unmatched: 11. The CDR3 bases are TGTGCCAGCAGTTCCAGTCAGGGGGCGCGCATCTATGGCTACACCTTC. Amino acids: CASSSSQGARIYGYTF.

This clone was detected only a few times. The chain uses TRBV19 and TRBJ1-1, with D maybe TRBD1 (6 bases). Germline V CDR1 and CDR2: LNHDA, SQIVND (reference sequence). The ends were cut back, 5 bases at V and 5 bases at J, with 15 bases in the middle. This CDR3 region has 14 residues. The CDR3 sequence: CASSPRGRGTEAFF. As DNA, the CDR3 is TGTGCCAGTAGTCCCCGGGGGAGGGGGACTGAAGCTTTCTTT.